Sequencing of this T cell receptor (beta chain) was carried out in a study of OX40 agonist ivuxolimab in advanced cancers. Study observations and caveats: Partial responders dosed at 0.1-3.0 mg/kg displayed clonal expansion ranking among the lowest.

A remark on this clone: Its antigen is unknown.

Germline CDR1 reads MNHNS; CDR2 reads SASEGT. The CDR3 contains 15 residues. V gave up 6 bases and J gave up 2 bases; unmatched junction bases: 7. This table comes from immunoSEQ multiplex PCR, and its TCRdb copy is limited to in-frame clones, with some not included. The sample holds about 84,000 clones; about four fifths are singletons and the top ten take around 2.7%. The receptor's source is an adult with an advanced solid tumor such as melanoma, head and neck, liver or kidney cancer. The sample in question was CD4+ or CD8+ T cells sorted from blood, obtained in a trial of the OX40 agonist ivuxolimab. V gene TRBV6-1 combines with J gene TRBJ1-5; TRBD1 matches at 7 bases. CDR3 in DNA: TGTGCCAGCAGCGAACAGGGGTTGGGCAATCAGCCCCAGCATTTT. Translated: CASSEQGLGNQPQHF.